This TCR beta chain was observed in a study of somatic mutations in cytotoxic T cells in rheumatoid arthritis. The CDR3 is made up of 14 amino acids. Germline values: CDR1 SGHNT, CDR2 YYREEE (reference sequence). V was trimmed by 1 base and J by 2 bases, leaving 10 bases between them. Profiled with immunoSEQ multiplex PCR; TCRdb holds only in-frame clones, not every one. The repertoire includes 9,000 or so clones, 75% to 85% of them detected once, and roughly 4.6% sits in the top ten. The table lists this clone with a few counts. The chain carries TRBV5-4 and TRBJ2-7, with TRBD2 as a possible D gene (6 bases). The TCR was taken from an adult with rheumatoid arthritis. Sequencing input: CD8+ T cells sorted from blood. The CDR3 loop reads CASSLSGAAYEQYF. The DNA for the CDR3 is TGTGCCAGCAGCTTGTCGGGAGCCGCCTACGAGCAGTACTTC.